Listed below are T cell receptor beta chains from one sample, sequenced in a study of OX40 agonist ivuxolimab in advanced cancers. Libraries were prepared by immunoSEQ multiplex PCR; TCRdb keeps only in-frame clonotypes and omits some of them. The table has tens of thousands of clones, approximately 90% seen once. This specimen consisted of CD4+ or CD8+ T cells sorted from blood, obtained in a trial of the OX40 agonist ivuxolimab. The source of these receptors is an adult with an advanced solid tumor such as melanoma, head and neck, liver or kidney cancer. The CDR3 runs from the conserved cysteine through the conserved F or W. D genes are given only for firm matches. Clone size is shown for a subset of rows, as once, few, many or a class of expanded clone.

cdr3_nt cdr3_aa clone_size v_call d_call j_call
TGTGCCAGCAGCCAAGTTGGCAATGAGCAGTTCTTC CASSQVGNEQFF - TRBV14 - TRBJ2-1
TGCGCCAGCAGCCTATACCCGTCCACCACCGGGGAGCTGTTTTTT CASSLYPSTTGELFF - TRBV4-1 - TRBJ2-2
TGTGCCAGCAGTTACGGTTTCGAGCAGTTCTTC CASSYGFEQFF - TRBV6-5 - TRBJ2-1
TGCGCCAGCAGTCTCACCGGACTTTCTTCCTACGAGCAGTACTTC CASSLTGLSSYEQYF - TRBV23-1 - TRBJ2-7
TGTGCCAGCAGTTCCTACAGGGGAAATAATTCACCCCTCCACTTT CASSSYRGNNSPLHF once TRBV28 TRBD1 TRBJ1-6
TGTGCCAGCAGTTACGATCGGGGAGATTGGTATGGCTACACCTTC CASSYDRGDWYGYTF - TRBV6-6 - TRBJ1-2
TGTGCCAGCAGCTCCCGACAGGGCCGGGCTTTCTTT CASSSRQGRAFF - TRBV7-6 TRBD1 TRBJ1-1
TGTGCCAGCAGTCCCGGGATTTCTGGAGGCTACACCTTC CASSPGISGGYTF - TRBV6-5 - TRBJ1-2
TGCGCCAGCAGCTTTTGGGCAGGGGGCAGTTACAATGAGCAGTTCTTC CASSFWAGGSYNEQFF - TRBV5-1 TRBD1 TRBJ2-1
TGTGCCAGCAGTTACCTCTTAGGGGAGGAAGCTTTCTTT CASSYLLGEEAFF - TRBV6-6 - TRBJ1-1
TGTGCCAGCAGCTTCACGCAGCCTGGAAACACCATATATTTT CASSFTQPGNTIYF - TRBV7-2 - TRBJ1-3
TGTGCCAGCAGTCCCGACAGGGAAGCACACAATGAGCAGTTCTTC CASSPDREAHNEQFF - TRBV28 TRBD1 TRBJ2-1
TGTGCCAGCAGTTTCGGAGGCGGCCCCTGGGCCTACAATGAGCAGTTCTTC CASSFGGGPWAYNEQFF - TRBV27 - TRBJ2-1
TGTGCCAGCAGCTTAGTGGTGCCCTTGGGAGCCAAAAACATTCAGTACTTC CASSLVVPLGAKNIQYF - TRBV7-2 - TRBJ2-4
TGTGCCTGGACTATACTGGGGGGAGGCACTGAAGCTTTCTTT CAWTILGGGTEAFF - TRBV30 - TRBJ1-1
TGTGCCAGCAGTTTAGGGAGACTGAACGAGCAGTACTTC CASSLGRLNEQYF - TRBV27 - TRBJ2-7
TGTGCCACCAGTGGGCCCCAGCATTTT CATSGPQHF medium-sized TRBV6-1 - TRBJ1-5
TGTGCCAGCAGCTCTCCCCCCCATGGAGCGAGGGAGCAGTTCTTC CASSSPPHGAREQFF - TRBV2 - TRBJ2-1
TGTGCCAGCAGGCAGACTAGCTTCGGGGAGCTGTTTTTT CASRQTSFGELFF - TRBV6-1 TRBD2 TRBJ2-2
TGTGCCAGCAGTTTTCGGACAGGGATTACGGAAGAGACCCAGTACTTC CASSFRTGITEETQYF - TRBV28 TRBD1 TRBJ2-5
TGCGCCAGCAGCTTGAGGGACAACTCCTACAATGAGCAGTTCTTC CASSLRDNSYNEQFF once TRBV5-1 - TRBJ2-1
TGTGCCAGTAGTCTTGACAGGGGGGACATGAACACTGAAGCTTTCTTT CASSLDRGDMNTEAFF - TRBV19 TRBD1 TRBJ1-1
TGTGCCAGCAGTCCCATCCTCGGACAGGTGGGCAATCAGCCCCAGCATTTT CASSPILGQVGNQPQHF - TRBV27 TRBD1 TRBJ1-5
TGTGCCAGCAGCAAAGCGAACGGGGGGGACAGGGGCATCACTGAAGCTTTCTTT CASSKANGGDRGITEAFF - TRBV21-1 - TRBJ1-1
TGTGCCAGCAGTCAGACCCCCGGGGACAATGAGCAGTTCTTC CASSQTPGDNEQFF - TRBV6-5 - TRBJ2-1
TGCGCCAGCAGCTTGGAAGCGGCAGGGGTCGAGCAGTACTTC CASSLEAAGVEQYF - TRBV5-1 - TRBJ2-7
TGTGCCAGCAGCCCGCCCCTAGCGGTAGATTACAATGAGCAGTTCTTC CASSPPLAVDYNEQFF - TRBV5-6 TRBD2 TRBJ2-1
TGTGCCAGCAGTTTAAAAGCGGGAGGGCCAAGGACCGGGGAGCTGTTTTTT CASSLKAGGPRTGELFF - TRBV28 TRBD2 TRBJ2-2
TGTGCCAGCAGCTACCGGGACAGGGCTCATGAGCAGTTCTTC CASSYRDRAHEQFF - TRBV11-3 TRBD1 TRBJ2-1
TGTGCCAGCAGCTTGGACAATGAGCAGTTCTTC CASSLDNEQFF once TRBV7-2 - TRBJ2-1
TGTGCCAGCGGTAAAGGAAACACCATATATTTT CASGKGNTIYF - TRBV9 - TRBJ1-3
TGTGCCAGCAGCCAAGTCAATGGCCCGCCCCAGCATTTT CASSQVNGPPQHF - TRBV14 - TRBJ1-5
TGTGCCAGCACCCTGAGGGGCGGCGCCCCAGATACGCAGTATTTT CASTLRGGAPDTQYF - TRBV6-6 - TRBJ2-3
TGTGCCAGCAGCCCCTGTTGCACCGGGGAGCTGTTTTTT CASSPCCTGELFF - TRBV7-9 - TRBJ2-2
TGTGCCAGCAGCTTAGAAGTAGATGAGCAGTTCTTC CASSLEVDEQFF once TRBV7-9 - TRBJ2-1
TGTGCCAGCTCACCTAGCGGGAGTGGCCCAGCTGAGCAGTTCTTC CASSPSGSGPAEQFF once TRBV18 TRBD2 TRBJ2-1
TGCGCCAGCAGCGTGACGCGTGGAAGGACTGAAGCTTTCTTT CASSVTRGRTEAFF once TRBV5-1 - TRBJ1-1
TGTGCCCCCCACTCGAGTGAGACTCTCTCAAATGAGCAGTTCTTC CAPHSSETLSNEQFF once TRBV10-3 - TRBJ2-1
TGTGCCACCAGCCCCCTAGTTATAGCGGGGGAGTCGGACGAGCAGTACTTC CATSPLVIAGESDEQYF - TRBV15 TRBD2 TRBJ2-7
TGTGCCAGCAGCTTACCCCCGTTGAGCGTCGATGAGCAGTTCTTC CASSLPPLSVDEQFF - TRBV7-9 - TRBJ2-1
TGCGCCAGCAGTGTTCGGACAAACACTGAAGCTTTCTTT CASSVRTNTEAFF - TRBV10-1 - TRBJ1-1
TGTGCCAGCACCTCAGGGTATTCTAATGAAAAACTGTTTTTT CASTSGYSNEKLFF - TRBV28 - TRBJ1-4
TGTGCCAGCAGCCAAGGGGCTTGGGATAATTCACCCCTCCACTTT CASSQGAWDNSPLHF - TRBV14 - TRBJ1-6
TGTGCCAGCAGTTACTCGGGGACTAGCGGCATTCAGTACTTC CASSYSGTSGIQYF - TRBV6-5 TRBD2 TRBJ2-4
TGCAGCGTTGAAGTAGAGGCCCGGGCGGGAAACACCATATATTTT CSVEVEARAGNTIYF - TRBV29-1 - TRBJ1-3
TGTGCCAGCAGCCCCGCCGGGCCCATCACAGATACGCAGTATTTT CASSPAGPITDTQYF - TRBV11-2 - TRBJ2-3
TGTGCCAGCAGCTGGCGGGGGGACCTCTACGAGCAGTACTTC CASSWRGDLYEQYF - TRBV6-6 TRBD2 TRBJ2-7
TGTGCCAGCAGCTCCGCTCAGGGTTCCATTCATTCACCCCTCCACTTT CASSSAQGSIHSPLHF - TRBV7-9 - TRBJ1-6
TGTGCCAGCAGCCAGGTGGGAGAGGTTTATCATGAGCAGTTCTTC CASSQVGEVYHEQFF - TRBV5-4 - TRBJ2-1
TGCGCCAGCAGCTTGGCCGGGGGGGATGGGGCAGCCAAAAACATTCAGTACTTC CASSLAGGDGAAKNIQYF few TRBV5-1 TRBD2 TRBJ2-4
TGCGCCAGCAGCCAAGGGGGCATCAGCACTGAAGCTTTCTTT CASSQGGISTEAFF - TRBV5-1 TRBD1 TRBJ1-1
TGCGCCAGCAGCGAAGGACTAGCGGACAATGAGCAGTTCTTC CASSEGLADNEQFF - TRBV5-1 TRBD2 TRBJ2-1
TGTGCCAGCAGCCCCCCTCCGAGCGGGAGTCTCTACGAGCAGTACTTC CASSPPPSGSLYEQYF - TRBV5-5 TRBD2 TRBJ2-7
TGTGCCAGCAGTGAAGGGGGGGGCGGACAGCCCCAGCATTTT CASSEGGGGQPQHF medium-sized TRBV6-1 - TRBJ1-5
TGCGCCAGCAGCCCCGGGACAGGGGGTGTAAGCAATCAGCCCCAGCATTTT CASSPGTGGVSNQPQHF - TRBV5-1 TRBD1 TRBJ1-5